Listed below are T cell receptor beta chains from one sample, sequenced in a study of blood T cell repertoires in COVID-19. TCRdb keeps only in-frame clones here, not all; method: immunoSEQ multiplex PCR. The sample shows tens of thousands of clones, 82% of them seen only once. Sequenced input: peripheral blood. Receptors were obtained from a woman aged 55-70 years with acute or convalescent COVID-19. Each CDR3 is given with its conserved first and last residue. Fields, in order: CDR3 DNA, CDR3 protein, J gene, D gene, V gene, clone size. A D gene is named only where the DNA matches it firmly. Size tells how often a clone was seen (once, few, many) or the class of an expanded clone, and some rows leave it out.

CDR3nt: TGTGCCAGCAGCTTAGGAGGGGCCGGCAGACTAGCCTTTTGGTACTTC; CDR3aa: CASSLGGAGRLAFWYF; j_gene: TRBJ2-4; d_gene: TRBD2; v_gene: TRBV7-8; abundance: -
CDR3nt: TGTGCCAGCAGCCAAGCCCACAGGGAAGGCTACACCTTC; CDR3aa: CASSQAHREGYTF; j_gene: TRBJ1-2; d_gene: -; v_gene: TRBV3-1/TRBV3-2; abundance: -
CDR3nt: TGTGCCAGCAGCCCACTGGGGGGGTATGAGCAGTTCTTC; CDR3aa: CASSPLGGYEQFF; j_gene: TRBJ2-1; d_gene: TRBD2; v_gene: TRBV6-5; abundance: -
CDR3nt: TGTGCCAGCAGTCCCGGACTAGCGGGGAAAGGTGGCGAGCAGTACTTC; CDR3aa: CASSPGLAGKGGEQYF; j_gene: TRBJ2-7; d_gene: TRBD2; v_gene: TRBV27; abundance: -
CDR3nt: TGTGCCAGCAGCTTGTTGCCCACAGTGGGACTAGAAAAACTGTTTTTT; CDR3aa: CASSLLPTVGLEKLFF; j_gene: TRBJ1-4; d_gene: -; v_gene: TRBV5-8; abundance: -
CDR3nt: TGTGCCACCAGTACAGGGGGGTCGGATACGCAGTATTTT; CDR3aa: CATSTGGSDTQYF; j_gene: TRBJ2-3; d_gene: TRBD1; v_gene: TRBV15; abundance: -
CDR3nt: TGTGCCAGCATCCGAGGGTACAGGGAGGGCACTGAAGCTTTCTTT; CDR3aa: CASIRGYREGTEAFF; j_gene: TRBJ1-1; d_gene: -; v_gene: TRBV28; abundance: -
CDR3nt: TGTGCCAGCAGCCCAAGTGGTACTAGCGGGGAGTACAATGAGCAGTTCTTC; CDR3aa: CASSPSGTSGEYNEQFF; j_gene: TRBJ2-1; d_gene: TRBD2; v_gene: TRBV4-2; abundance: -
CDR3nt: TGTGCCAGCAGCCAAAAACAGGGAAGCACTGAAGCTTTCTTT; CDR3aa: CASSQKQGSTEAFF; j_gene: TRBJ1-1; d_gene: -; v_gene: TRBV4-2; abundance: -
CDR3nt: TGTGCCATCACAGAGGACAGGGCTCACGGCTACACCTTC; CDR3aa: CAITEDRAHGYTF; j_gene: TRBJ1-2; d_gene: TRBD1; v_gene: TRBV10-3; abundance: -
CDR3nt: TGCGCCAGCAGCATAAGCGGGAAGAACACCGGGGAGCTGTTTTTT; CDR3aa: CASSISGKNTGELFF; j_gene: TRBJ2-2; d_gene: TRBD2; v_gene: TRBV5-1; abundance: -
CDR3nt: TGTGCCAGCAGCATGAGTTGGCAGGGGGCGGAACAGACCCAGTACTTC; CDR3aa: CASSMSWQGAEQTQYF; j_gene: TRBJ2-5; d_gene: TRBD1; v_gene: TRBV7-2; abundance: -
CDR3nt: TGTGCCAGCAGCCTCCTAGCGGGAGGAGCCTACGAGCAGTACTTC; CDR3aa: CASSLLAGGAYEQYF; j_gene: TRBJ2-7; d_gene: TRBD2; v_gene: TRBV5-4; abundance: few
CDR3nt: TGTGCCAGCACCGGGGGCTTTGGGAGGGCCGTTAAGGACTATGGCTACACCTTC; CDR3aa: CASTGGFGRAVKDYGYTF; j_gene: TRBJ1-2; d_gene: -; v_gene: TRBV2; abundance: -
CDR3nt: TGTGCCAGCAGCTTGGGGGCACAACAACGGGATACGCAGTATTTT; CDR3aa: CASSLGAQQRDTQYF; j_gene: TRBJ2-3; d_gene: -; v_gene: TRBV5-4; abundance: -
CDR3nt: TGTGCCAGCAGCTTCCAGTTTGGGGACGGGGGATACGAGCAGTACTTC; CDR3aa: CASSFQFGDGGYEQYF; j_gene: TRBJ2-7; d_gene: -; v_gene: TRBV7-2; abundance: -
CDR3nt: TGTGCCAGCAGTGAAAGGGGTGGGGAGACCCAGTACTTC; CDR3aa: CASSERGGETQYF; j_gene: TRBJ2-5; d_gene: -; v_gene: TRBV6-1; abundance: -
CDR3nt: TGCGCCAGCAGCAAAGGTCGACAGGCGGGGAACACTGAAGCTTTCTTT; CDR3aa: CASSKGRQAGNTEAFF; j_gene: TRBJ1-1; d_gene: -; v_gene: TRBV4-1; abundance: -
CDR3nt: TGTGCCAGCAGTAGACAGGGGGCTGGCTATGGCTACACCTTC; CDR3aa: CASSRQGAGYGYTF; j_gene: TRBJ1-2; d_gene: TRBD1; v_gene: TRBV6-5; abundance: -
CDR3nt: TGTGCCAGCACCTTCCTCCGGGACTTATACGAGCAGTACTTC; CDR3aa: CASTFLRDLYEQYF; j_gene: TRBJ2-7; d_gene: -; v_gene: TRBV2; abundance: once
CDR3nt: TGTGCCAGCAGCTTGGAACTAGCGGGAGGGTACAATGAGCAGTTCTTC; CDR3aa: CASSLELAGGYNEQFF; j_gene: TRBJ2-1; d_gene: TRBD2; v_gene: TRBV5-4; abundance: once
CDR3nt: TGTGCCAGCAGCCCGGCAGGGTTCACCGGGGAGCTGTTTTTT; CDR3aa: CASSPAGFTGELFF; j_gene: TRBJ2-2; d_gene: -; v_gene: TRBV7-9; abundance: -
CDR3nt: TGTGCCAGCAGCCCTGGCGCTAGCCCCAATGAGCAGTTCTTC; CDR3aa: CASSPGASPNEQFF; j_gene: TRBJ2-1; d_gene: -; v_gene: TRBV11-3; abundance: -
CDR3nt: TGTGCCAGCTCACCACGAAGTAGCGGAGCGAACACCGGGGAGCTGTTTTTT; CDR3aa: CASSPRSSGANTGELFF; j_gene: TRBJ2-2; d_gene: -; v_gene: TRBV18; abundance: -
CDR3nt: TGTGCCAGCAGTCAGTTCGGGACAGTTAACTATGGCTACACCTTC; CDR3aa: CASSQFGTVNYGYTF; j_gene: TRBJ1-2; d_gene: TRBD1; v_gene: TRBV13; abundance: -
CDR3nt: TGTGCCTGGAGTTCTGGGACAGCGTCGCTGGGGCAGCCCCAGCATTTT; CDR3aa: CAWSSGTASLGQPQHF; j_gene: TRBJ1-5; d_gene: TRBD1; v_gene: TRBV30; abundance: -
CDR3nt: TGTGCCAGCAGTGACGGGAACAGGGGAAGCGAGCAGTACTTC; CDR3aa: CASSDGNRGSEQYF; j_gene: TRBJ2-7; d_gene: TRBD1; v_gene: TRBV6-1; abundance: -
CDR3nt: TGTGCCAGCAGTTCATTAGCGGGGGGGAGTGGTTATACGCAGTATTTT; CDR3aa: CASSSLAGGSGYTQYF; j_gene: TRBJ2-3; d_gene: TRBD2; v_gene: TRBV6-5; abundance: -
CDR3nt: TGTGCCAGCAGCAGCTGGACAGGGATTAGATGGGATACGCAGTATTTT; CDR3aa: CASSSWTGIRWDTQYF; j_gene: TRBJ2-3; d_gene: TRBD1; v_gene: TRBV5-6; abundance: -
CDR3nt: TGTGCCATCAGTGAGTCGTGGGGGACTAGCGGGTCCGAGCAGTACTTC; CDR3aa: CAISESWGTSGSEQYF; j_gene: TRBJ2-7; d_gene: TRBD2; v_gene: TRBV10-3; abundance: -
CDR3nt: TGTGCCAGCAGCTTAGGGCTAGCGAATGACGAGCAGTTCTTC; CDR3aa: CASSLGLANDEQFF; j_gene: TRBJ2-1; d_gene: -; v_gene: TRBV7-8; abundance: once
CDR3nt: TGTGCCAGCAAACAGACAGGGGACAACTATGGCTACACCTTC; CDR3aa: CASKQTGDNYGYTF; j_gene: TRBJ1-2; d_gene: TRBD1; v_gene: TRBV2; abundance: -
CDR3nt: TGCGCCAGCAGCTGGGGACAGGGATGGGTGAACACTGAAGCTTTCTTT; CDR3aa: CASSWGQGWVNTEAFF; j_gene: TRBJ1-1; d_gene: TRBD1; v_gene: TRBV5-1; abundance: -
CDR3nt: TGCGCCACAAAAGAGGGACATAGCTCCTACGAGCAGTACTTC; CDR3aa: CATKEGHSSYEQYF; j_gene: TRBJ2-7; d_gene: -; v_gene: TRBV10-2; abundance: -
CDR3nt: TGTGCCAGCAGCTCCCGAGGGGGTCCAGCGGGGAACTTCTACGAGCAGTACTTC; CDR3aa: CASSSRGGPAGNFYEQYF; j_gene: TRBJ2-7; d_gene: -; v_gene: TRBV11-2; abundance: -